This T cell receptor beta chain was documented in a study of Ad26.COV2.S vaccination and SARS-CoV-2 variants. The wider study: Ad26.COV2.S given intramuscularly, once or twice 56 days apart.

With respect to this clone: Its antigen is not identified.

Measured with immunoSEQ multiplex PCR; TCRdb has only the in-frame clones, and not every one. The sample consists of almost 400,000 clones, around 91% of them appearing once. Treatment defined: over 15 received Ad26.COV2.S at low or high dose, single or two shots; about five received placebo; per-sample allocation not given. The samples were gathered on day 63 after the first injection of vaccine or placebo. This CDR3 contains 9 residues. CDR1 and CDR2 (germline): SNHLY, FYNNEI. V was trimmed by 8 bases and J by 9 bases, leaving 8 bases between them. Broader study findings: Total responses of T cells may have been underestimated by the analyses of TCR breadth and depth. Those who received the vaccine showed greater spike-specific TCR breadth than those given placebo. With respect to non-spike TCR breadth, vaccine and placebo recipients were similar.

The chain couples TRBV2 to TRBJ2-7; tentatively, D is TRBD2 (6 bases). This material consisted of peripheral blood, taken in a trial of Ad26.COV2.S vaccine versus placebo. This receptor was obtained from a person aged 18-60 years who received the Ad26.COV2.S COVID-19 vaccine or a placebo. The CDR3 bases are TGTGCCAGCGGGGACTTGCAGTACTTC. Its protein is CASGDLQYF.